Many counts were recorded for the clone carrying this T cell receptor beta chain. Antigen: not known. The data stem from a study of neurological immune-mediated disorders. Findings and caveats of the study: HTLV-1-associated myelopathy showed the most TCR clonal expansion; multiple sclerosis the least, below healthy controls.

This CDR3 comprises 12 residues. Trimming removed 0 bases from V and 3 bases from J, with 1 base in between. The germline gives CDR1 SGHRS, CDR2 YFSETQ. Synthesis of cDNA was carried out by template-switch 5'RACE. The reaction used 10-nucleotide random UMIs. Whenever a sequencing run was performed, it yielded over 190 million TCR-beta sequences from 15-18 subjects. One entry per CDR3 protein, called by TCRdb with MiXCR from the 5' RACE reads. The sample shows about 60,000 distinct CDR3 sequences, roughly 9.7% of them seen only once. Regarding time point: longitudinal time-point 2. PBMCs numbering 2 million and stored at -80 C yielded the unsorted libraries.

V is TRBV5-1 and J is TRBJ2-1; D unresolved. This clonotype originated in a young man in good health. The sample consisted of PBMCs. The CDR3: CASSLVYNEQFF. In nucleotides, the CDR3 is TGCGCCAGCAGCTTGGTCTACAATGAGCAGTTCTTC.